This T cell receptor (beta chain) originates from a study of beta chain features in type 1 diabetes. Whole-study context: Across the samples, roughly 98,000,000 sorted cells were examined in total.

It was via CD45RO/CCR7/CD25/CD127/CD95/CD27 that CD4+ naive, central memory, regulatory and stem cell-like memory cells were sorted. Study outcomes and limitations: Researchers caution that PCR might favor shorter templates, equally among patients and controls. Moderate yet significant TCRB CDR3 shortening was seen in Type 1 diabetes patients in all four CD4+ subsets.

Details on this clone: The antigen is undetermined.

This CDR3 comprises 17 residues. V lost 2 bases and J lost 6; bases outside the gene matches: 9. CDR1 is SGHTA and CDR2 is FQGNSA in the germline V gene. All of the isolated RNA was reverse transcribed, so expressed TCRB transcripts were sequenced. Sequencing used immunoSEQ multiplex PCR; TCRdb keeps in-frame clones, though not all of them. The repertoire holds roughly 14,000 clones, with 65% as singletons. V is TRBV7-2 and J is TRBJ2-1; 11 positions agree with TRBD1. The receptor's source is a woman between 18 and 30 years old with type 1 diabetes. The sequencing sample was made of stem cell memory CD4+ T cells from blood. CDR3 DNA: TGTGCCAGCAGCTTAACTTTGCCGGGACAGGGGGTCAATGAGCAGTTCTTC. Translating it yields CASSLTLPGQGVNEQFF.